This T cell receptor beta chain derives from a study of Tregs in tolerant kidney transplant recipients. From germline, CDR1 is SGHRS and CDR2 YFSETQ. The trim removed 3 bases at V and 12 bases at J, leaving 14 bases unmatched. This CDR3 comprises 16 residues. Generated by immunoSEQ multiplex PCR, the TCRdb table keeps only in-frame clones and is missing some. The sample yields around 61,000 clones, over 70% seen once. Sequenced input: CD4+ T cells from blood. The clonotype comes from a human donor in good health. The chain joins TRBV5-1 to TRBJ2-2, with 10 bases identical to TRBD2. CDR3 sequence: CASSSGLASGSVQLFF. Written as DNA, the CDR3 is TGCGCCAGCAGCTCTGGCTTGGCTAGCGGGAGTGTTCAGCTGTTTTTT.